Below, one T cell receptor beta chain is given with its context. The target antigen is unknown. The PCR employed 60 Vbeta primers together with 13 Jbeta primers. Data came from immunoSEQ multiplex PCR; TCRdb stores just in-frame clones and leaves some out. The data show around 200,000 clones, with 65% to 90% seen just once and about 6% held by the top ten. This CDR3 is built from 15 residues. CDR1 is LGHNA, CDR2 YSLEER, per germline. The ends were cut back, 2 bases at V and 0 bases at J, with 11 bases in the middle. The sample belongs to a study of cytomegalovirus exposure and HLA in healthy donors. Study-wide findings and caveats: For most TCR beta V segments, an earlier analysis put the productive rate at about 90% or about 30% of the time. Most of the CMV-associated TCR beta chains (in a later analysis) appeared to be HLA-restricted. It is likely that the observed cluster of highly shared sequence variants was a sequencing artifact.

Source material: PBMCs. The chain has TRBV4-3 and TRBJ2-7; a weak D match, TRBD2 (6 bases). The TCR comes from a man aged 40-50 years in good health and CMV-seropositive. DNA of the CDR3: TGCGCCAGCAGCCAAAGTCTAGCGCGCTCCTACGAGCAGTACTTC. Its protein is CASSQSLARSYEQYF.